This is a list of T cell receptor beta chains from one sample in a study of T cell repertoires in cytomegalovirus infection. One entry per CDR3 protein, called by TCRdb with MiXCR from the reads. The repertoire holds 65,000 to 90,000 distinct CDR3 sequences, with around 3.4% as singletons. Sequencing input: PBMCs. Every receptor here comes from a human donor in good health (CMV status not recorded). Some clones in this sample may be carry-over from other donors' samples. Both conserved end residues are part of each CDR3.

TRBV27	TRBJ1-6	CASSLGQENSPLHF
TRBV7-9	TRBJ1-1	CASSLDTILSSQMNTEAFF
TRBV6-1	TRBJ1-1	CASSYRSRTEAFF
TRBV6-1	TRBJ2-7	CASSGHGGTYEQYF
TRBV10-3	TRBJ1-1	CAIRQGVRVNTEAFF
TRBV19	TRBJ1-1	CASTDQNTEAFF
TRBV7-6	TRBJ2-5	CASSVYWETQETQYF
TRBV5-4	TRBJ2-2	CASSPGAGNGELFF
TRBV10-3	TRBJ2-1	CATGAGRNEQFF
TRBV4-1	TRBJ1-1	CASSPGQANTEAFF
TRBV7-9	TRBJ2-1	CASSLARTSGTSGGVANEQFF
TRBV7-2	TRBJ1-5	CASSFRPPGQGVNQPQHF
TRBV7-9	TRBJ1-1	CASSHSLLAEAFF
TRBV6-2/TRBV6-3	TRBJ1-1	CASSYSPGLNTEAFF
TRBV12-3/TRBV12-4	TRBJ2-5	CASSLGASGGPQETQYF
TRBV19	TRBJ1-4	CASSTRTYELELFF
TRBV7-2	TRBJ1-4	CASSLRPWGNEKLFF